Following are 5 T cell receptor beta chains from one sample sequenced in a study of T cells in pancreatic ductal adenocarcinoma. Using immunoSEQ multiplex PCR, the repertoire was profiled, and TCRdb retains in-frame clones only, with some absent. The sample holds approximately 16,000 clones, around nine tenths seen once. Selected pancreatic ductal adenocarcinoma patients had undergone surgery without neoadjuvant therapy. Sequences were obtained from PBMCs. Every receptor here comes from a human donor with pancreatic ductal adenocarcinoma.

The V call is TRBV10-3, the J call TRBJ1-1; maybe TRBD1 (5 bases). CDR1 ENHRY and CDR2 SYGVKD come from the germline V gene. The CDR3 runs to 14 residues. Trimming took 4 bases from V and 0 from J, leaving 9 bases between them. CDR3: CAISGGGVNTEAFF. The CDR3 DNA is TGTGCCATCAGTGGGGGAGGGGTGAACACTGAAGCTTTCTTT.

This clone was observed once. The chain joins TRBV5-1 to TRBJ1-2; 12 bases are a match to TRBD1. Germline loops: CDR1 SGHRS, CDR2 YFSETQ. The CDR3 sequence is 16 residues long. Trimming took 4 bases from V and 3 from J; bases not matched to a gene: 7. The CDR3 here is CASSKGDRGRDYGYTF. The CDR3 DNA is TGCGCCAGCAGCAAGGGGGACAGGGGGCGAGACTATGGCTACACCTTC. The full variable domain, completed using reference TRBV5-1 and TRBJ1-2, is KAGVTQTPRYLIKTRGQQVTLSCSPISGHRSVSWYQQTPGQGLQFLFEYFSETQRNKGNFPGRFSGRQFSNSRSEMNVSTLELGDSALYLCASSKGDRGRDYGYTFGSGTRLTVV.

This chain connects TRBV11-2 to TRBJ2-1; D not certain. V lost 5 bases and J 2 bases, leaving 13 bases between the germline ends. CDR3 length: 15 amino acids. The V gene's germline CDR1 is SGHAT and CDR2 FQNNGV. The chain's CDR3 is CASSHNPSAYNEQFF. CDR3 nucleotide sequence: TGTGCCAGCAGCCATAATCCCAGCGCCTACAATGAGCAGTTCTTC.

This chain uses TRBV15 with TRBJ2-1; possibly TRBD2 for D (5 bases). Trimming stripped 0 bases from V and 8 bases from J, with 11 bases between. CDR3 size: 14 residues. CDR1 and CDR2 from the germline V gene are LNHNV and YYDKDF (reference sequence). The CDR3 DNA follows: TGTGCCACCAGCAGAGATCCGGACGGGGATGAGCAGTTCTTC. Its protein is CATSRDPDGDEQFF.

In its sample, this clone was seen once. J is TRBJ2-6 and V is TRBV5-4; maybe TRBD2 (5 bases). Germline V gene sequence: CDR1 SGHNT, CDR2 YYREEE (reference sequence). Trimming removed 0 bases at V and 0 bases at J, with 19 bases between. The CDR3 is 20 residues long. The chain's CDR3 is CASSLAAGGYQSSGANVLTF. The CDR3 DNA sequence: TGTGCCAGCAGCTTGGCCGCGGGCGGTTATCAAAGCTCTGGGGCCAACGTCCTGACTTTC.